The next 28 T cell receptor beta chains were all read from a single sample in a study of Ad26.COV2.S vaccination and SARS-CoV-2 variants. Only in-frame clones appear in the TCRdb table, and some are missing; sequencing was by immunoSEQ multiplex PCR. The sample includes roughly 380,000 clones, roughly 81% of them seen just once. Treatment noted: around 19 received Ad26.COV2.S at low or high dose, single or two shots; about five received placebo; per-sample allocation not given. After the first vaccine or placebo injection, samples were drawn on day 63. Sequenced material: peripheral blood, taken in a trial of Ad26.COV2.S vaccine versus placebo. The source of these receptors is a person between 18 and 60 years old who received the Ad26.COV2.S COVID-19 vaccine or a placebo.

This chain links TRBV13 with TRBJ2-2; D unresolved. The CDR3 is 16 amino acids. V lost 0 bases to trimming and J lost 4 bases, with 12 bases between them. CDR1 PRHDT and CDR2 FYEKMQ come from the germline V gene (reference sequence). CDR3 sequence reads: CASSLGVDSFTGELFF. DNA for the CDR3: TGTGCCAGCAGCTTAGGGGTAGATTCCTTCACCGGGGAGCTGTTTTTT.

The rearrangement links TRBV9 to TRBJ2-1; D perhaps matches TRBD2 (5 bases). Trimming left V 4 bases short and J 4 bases short, with 9 bases between. The germline gives CDR1 SGDLS, CDR2 YYNGEE. This CDR3 contains 13 residues. The CDR3 loop is CASSPRTYNEQFF. CDR3 DNA: TGTGCCAGCAGCCCCCGGACTTACAATGAGCAGTTCTTC. The complete variable domain, with remaining parts taken from reference TRBV9 and TRBJ2-1, reads DSGVTQTPKHLITATGQRVTLRCSPRSGDLSVYWYQQSLDQGLQFLIQYYNGEERAKGNILERFSAQQFPDLHSELNLSSLELGDSALYFCASSPRTYNEQFFGPGTRLTVL.

Points on this clone: This sample also contains other DNA sequences that code for the same CDR3. This chain joins TRBV10-3 and TRBJ2-1, with 15 nucleotides matching TRBD2. The CDR3 loop spans 15 amino acids. Per germline, CDR1 ENHRY and CDR2 SYGVKD. V lost 6 bases to trimming and J lost 3 bases; unmatched junction nucleotides: 0. CDR3 DNA: TGTGCCATCAGGGGACTAGCGGGAGGCTACAATGAGCAGTTCTTC. It encodes CAIRGLAGGYNEQFF.

The J gene is TRBJ1-2, the V gene TRBV11-2, with D uncertain. The germline V and J ends were trimmed by 2 bases and 2 bases, with 9 bases remaining between them. Per germline, CDR1 SGHAT and CDR2 FQNNGV. CDR3 size: 14 residues. The CDR3 DNA reads as TGTGCCAGCAGCTTAACTTCCGGGAACTATGGCTACACCTTC. Translation gives CASSLTSGNYGYTF.

CDR3 sequence (DNA): TGTGCCTGGAGTATACAGGGGGGGAACGAGCAGTACTTC. Translated, it gives CAWSIQGGNEQYF. V usage is TRBV30 and J usage is TRBJ2-7, with D maybe TRBD1 (8 bases). This CDR3 region has 13 residues. V gave up 2 bases and J gave up 5 bases, with 13 bases separating them. Per germline, CDR1 GTSNPN and CDR2 SVGIG (reference sequence).

This clone was recorded only once. Other DNA sequences in the sample encode the same CDR3. The V gene is TRBV9, the J gene TRBJ2-1; D remains unclear. V lost 2 bases to trimming and J lost 1 base, with 7 bases between them. Per the germline V gene, CDR1 is SGDLS and CDR2 is YYNGEE. The CDR3 contains 14 residues. This chain's CDR3 is CASSVSGSYNEQFF. The CDR3 region has the DNA TGTGCCAGCAGCGTGTCCGGGTCCTACAATGAGCAGTTCTTC.

This clone appeared a few times. This chain connects TRBV2 to TRBJ1-5; no clear D gene. In germline, CDR1 is SNHLY, CDR2 FYNNEI. Trimming cost V 0 bases and J 4 bases, with 7 bases left between them. The CDR3 totals 14 residues. CDR3 residues: CASSEALRNQPQHF. CDR3 sequence (DNA): TGTGCCAGCAGTGAAGCGCTTCGGAATCAGCCCCAGCATTTT.

V and J are TRBV25-1 and TRBJ2-1; D is ambiguous. CDR3 length: 12 residues. Trimming shortened V by 6 bases and J by 9 bases, and 12 bases separated the two germline ends. Per germline, CDR1 MGHDK and CDR2 SYGVNS. The DNA of the CDR3 is TGTGCCAGCAGCGTTCAACCCTCTGAGCAGTTCTTC. Translated: CASSVQPSEQFF.

This chain uses TRBV7-6 with TRBJ2-7; D may be TRBD1 or TRBD2 (5 bases each). V dropped 4 bases and J dropped 6 bases, with 19 bases sitting between them. The CDR3 loop spans 15 amino acids. Per the germline V gene, CDR1 is SGHVS and CDR2 is FNYEAQ. The CDR3 DNA is TGTGCCAGCAGCTCTAGGATGGGGGTAAGGGGCGAGCAGTACTTC. It encodes CASSSRMGVRGEQYF.

This clone is a singleton in its sample. The chain couples TRBV5-1 to TRBJ2-2; 7 bases are shared with TRBD2. The length of the CDR3 is 15 residues. J lost 4 bases, V lost 0 bases, and 3 bases had no gene match. The germline V gene encodes CDR1 SGHRS and CDR2 YFSETQ. CDR3 sequence: CASSLGAGATGELFF. CDR3 in DNA: TGCGCCAGCAGCTTGGGCGCGGGAGCCACCGGGGAGCTGTTTTTT.

This chain joins TRBV5-1 and TRBJ1-2; weak D call: TRBD1 (5 bases). Trimming removed 6 bases from V and 6 bases from J, with 12 bases in between. CDR1 is SGHRS, CDR2 YFSETQ, per germline. The CDR3 is 12 residues long. CDR3 region: CASTLGGDGYTF. Here the CDR3 DNA reads TGCGCCAGCACCCTGGGAGGGGATGGCTACACCTTC.

The CDR3 region has the DNA TGTGCCAGCAGTTACTCGAATGCCGGGAGGGCTCCATCCTACAATGAGCAGTTCTTC. This translates into CASSYSNAGRAPSYNEQFF. V and J are TRBV6-2 or TRBV6-3 and TRBJ2-1; 8 bases are a match to TRBD2. Trimming at V came to 0 bases and at J to 1 base, leaving 11 bases not matched to a gene. This CDR3 has 19 amino acids. Germline V gene data show CDR1 as MNHEY and CDR2 as SVGEGT.

The rearrangement joins TRBV6-5 to TRBJ1-2, with D tentatively TRBD1 (6 bases). Looked up from germline, CDR1 is MNHEY and CDR2 is SVGAGI. This CDR3 comprises 15 residues. Trimming cost V 0 bases and J 7 bases, with 15 bases left between them. CDR3 region: CASSYSYRAEGGYTF. In nucleotides, the CDR3 is TGTGCCAGCAGTTACTCATACAGGGCCGAGGGTGGCTACACCTTC.

This clone is a singleton in its sample. V is TRBV30 and J is TRBJ1-1; D may be TRBD1 (6 bases). The V gene's germline CDR1 is GTSNPN and CDR2 SVGIG (reference sequence). Deletions cut 4 bases from V and 4 bases from J, with 16 bases between. This CDR3 has 14 amino acids. CDR3 residues: CAWKPGTGTTEAFF. CDR3 DNA: TGTGCCTGGAAACCGGGAACAGGGACCACTGAAGCTTTCTTT.

As to this clone: One junction end does not reproduce the germline sequence, and a read error may be involved. The V and J genes are TRBV10-3 and TRBJ1-2; 12 bases match TRBD1. The CDR3 length is 15 residues. CDR1 is ENHRY, CDR2 SYGVKD, per germline. CDR3 residues: CAISESSGTGGPPAF. The CDR3 DNA reads as TGTGCCATCAGTGAGTCGTCCGGGACAGGGGGCCCACCGGCCTTC.

The CDR3 DNA reads TGCAGCGTTTATCCTACCGGGACAGATGGTCTATACGAGCAGTACTTC. Its protein product is CSVYPTGTDGLYEQYF. The chain recombines TRBV29-1 with TRBJ2-7, with 7 bases matching TRBD1. The CDR3 has 16 residues. Germline loops: CDR1 SQVTM, CDR2 ANQGSEA. V gave up 5 bases and J gave up 4 bases; unmatched junction bases: 17.

The rearrangement uses TRBV28 and TRBJ2-3; D possibly uses TRBD1 or TRBD2 (5 bases each). Germline V gene sequence: CDR1 MDHEN, CDR2 SYDVKM. The germline V and J ends were trimmed by 7 bases and 6 bases, with 23 bases remaining between them. The CDR3 sequence is 16 residues long. CDR3 in DNA: TGTGCCAGCAATTACGGGACCCTCGGAACTAGGGATACGCAGTATTTT. It translates to CASNYGTLGTRDTQYF.

J is TRBJ1-2 and V is TRBV9, with a weak D call TRBD1 (6 bases). The CDR3 extends over 16 amino acids. CDR1 is SGDLS, CDR2 YYNGEE, per germline. With 1 base removed from V and 8 bases from J, the gap between germline ends came to 21 bases. This chain's CDR3 is CASSVKKWGQPGGYTF. Written as DNA, the CDR3 is TGTGCCAGCAGCGTAAAAAAGTGGGGACAACCCGGGGGCTACACCTTC.

This clone was detected once. The rearrangement links TRBV3-1 (or the pseudogene TRBV3-2) to TRBJ2-1; the D gene is possibly TRBD2 (6 bases). There are 14 residues in the CDR3. V was clipped by 4 bases and J by 4 bases, with 11 bases between them. Germline values: CDR1 LGHDT, CDR2 YNNKEL (reference sequence). CDR3 nucleotide sequence: TGTGCCAGCAGCCTCGGGACTGCTTACAATGAGCAGTTCTTC. Its translation is CASSLGTAYNEQFF.

The chain uses TRBV11-2 and TRBJ2-5; D is unclear. Germline CDR1 is SGHAT and CDR2 is FQNNGV. V was clipped by 8 bases and J by 5 bases, with 12 bases between them. CDR3 length: 12 amino acids. The CDR3 loop reads CASSVGLETQYF. DNA of the CDR3: TGTGCCAGCTCGGTAGGTCTGGAGACCCAGTACTTC. Combining the CDR3 with reference TRBV11-2 and TRBJ2-5 gives the whole variable domain EAGVAQSPRYKIIEKRQSVAFWCNPISGHATLYWYQQILGQGPKLLIQFQNNGVVDDSQLPKDRFSAERLKGVDSTLKIQPAKLEDSAVYLCASSVGLETQYFGPGTRLLVL.

The chain recombines TRBV11-2 with TRBJ2-4; D is possibly TRBD1 (5 bases). The germline gives CDR1 SGHAT, CDR2 FQNNGV. The CDR3 consists of 14 residues. V lost 8 bases and J lost 2, with 13 bases in between. CDR3 region: CASSYQGTKNIQYF. DNA of the CDR3: TGTGCCAGCTCGTACCAGGGAACCAAAAACATTCAGTACTTC.

The chain recombines TRBV28 with TRBJ1-5; a possible D gene is TRBD1 (5 bases). V was pared by 5 bases and J by 5 bases, with 13 bases between. The CDR3 has 14 amino acids. Germline V gene lookup returns CDR1 MDHEN and CDR2 SYDVKM. This CDR3 reads CASSLGQLYQPQHF. The CDR3, as DNA: TGTGCCAGCAGTCTCGGACAACTTTATCAGCCCCAGCATTTT.

V usage is TRBV28 and J usage is TRBJ1-5; no firm D call. Germline values: CDR1 MDHEN, CDR2 SYDVKM. The CDR3 loop spans 14 amino acids. V shed 7 bases and J shed 5 bases, with 15 bases lying between them. This CDR3 is CASIAGRWDQPQHF. The CDR3 nucleotides read TGTGCCAGCATCGCTGGAAGATGGGATCAGCCCCAGCATTTT. The variable domain in full, completed from reference TRBV28 and TRBJ1-5, reads DVKVTQSSRYLVKRTGEKVFLECVQDMDHENMFWYRQDPGLGLRLIYFSYDVKMKEKGDIPEGYSVSREKKERFSLILESASTNQTSMYLCASIAGRWDQPQHFGDGTRLSIL.

V is TRBV30 and J is TRBJ2-3, with TRBD2 identical over 15 bases. The V gene's germline CDR1 is GTSNPN and CDR2 SVGIG (reference sequence). The CDR3 has 16 residues. The trim removed 3 bases at V and 3 bases at J, leaving 4 bases unmatched. CDR3 loop: CAWRGLAGGGTDTQYF. The CDR3 DNA sequence: TGTGCCTGGAGGGGACTAGCGGGAGGAGGGACAGATACGCAGTATTTT.

The chain combines TRBV7-6 with TRBJ2-1; perhaps TRBD1 as D (6 bases). With 5 bases removed from V and 8 bases from J, the gap between germline ends came to 19 bases. The CDR3 covers 15 residues. Germline V gene lookup returns CDR1 SGHVS and CDR2 FNYEAQ. CDR3 in amino acids: CASSLSSTGGYEQFF. As DNA, the CDR3 is TGTGCCAGCAGCCTCAGTTCGACAGGAGGCTATGAGCAGTTCTTC.

The V and J genes are TRBV5-1 and TRBJ1-6; no clear D. Germline loops: CDR1 SGHRS, CDR2 YFSETQ. CDR3 length: 14 amino acids. V was shortened by 4 bases and J by 7 bases, with 12 bases between the two germline ends. The CDR3: CASSLTGSNSPLHF. In DNA form, the CDR3 reads TGCGCCAGCAGCCTTACCGGGAGCAATTCACCCCTCCACTTT.

CDR3 sequence (DNA): TGCGCCAGCAGCTTGAATCCGGGTGGATCCTACGAGCAGTACTTC. Translation gives CASSLNPGGSYEQYF. The chain couples TRBV5-1 to TRBJ2-7; D gene ambiguous. The V and J ends lost 1 base and 1 base respectively, with 12 bases between them. The CDR3 sequence is 15 residues long. Per the germline V gene, CDR1 is SGHRS and CDR2 is YFSETQ.

This chain joins TRBV7-2 and TRBJ1-5; TRBD1 aligns across 7 bases. This CDR3 has 14 residues. Germline loops: CDR1 SGHTA, CDR2 FQGNSA. The trim removed 4 bases at V and 4 bases at J, leaving 4 bases unmatched. In nucleotides, the CDR3 is TGTGCCAGCAGCTCAGGGACAGTTAATCAGCCCCAGCATTTT. Protein: CASSSGTVNQPQHF.